Each of the 24 T cell receptor beta chains below was sequenced from the same sample in a study of radiotherapy plus CTLA-4 blockade in lung cancer. Libraries were prepared by immunoSEQ multiplex PCR; TCRdb keeps only in-frame clonotypes and omits some of them. The sample holds approximately 76,000 clones, around 78% seen once. The specimen comprised peripheral blood, sampled from a patient treated with radiotherapy plus ipilimumab. Every receptor here comes from a human donor with non-small cell lung cancer who had a partial response to radiotherapy plus ipilimumab. Some clones in this sample may be carry-over from other donors' samples.

The chain joins TRBV23-1 to TRBJ1-5; 7 bases match TRBD1. TRBV23-1 is noted as an ORF with a role that remains uncertain. The CDR3 totals 17 residues. Trimming took 4 bases from V and 0 from J; bases not matched to a gene: 9. The CDR3 protein is CASSPYRGGNSNQPQHF. The CDR3 nucleotides are TGCGCCAGCAGTCCCTACAGGGGAGGCAATAGCAATCAGCCCCAGCATTTT.

The V call is TRBV7-8, the J call TRBJ2-7; 11 nucleotides align to TRBD2. Per germline, CDR1 SGHVS and CDR2 FQNEAQ. The J segment lost 7 bases and the V segment lost 5 bases, leaving 7 bases of the junction unmatched. This CDR3 region has 14 residues. DNA for the CDR3: TGTGCCAGCAGCCTAGGTAGCGGGAGGGTTGAGCAGTACTTC. This encodes CASSLGSGRVEQYF.

Only a few counts were recorded for this clone. The genes are TRBV10-1 and TRBJ1-6, with TRBD1 identical over 7 bases. Germline assignment: CDR1 WNHNN and CDR2 SYGVQD (reference sequence). The CDR3 covers 15 residues. Unmatched junction bases numbered 3, after V lost 1 base and J lost 6 bases. CDR3 protein: CASSEYRGGNSPLHF. DNA for the CDR3: TGCGCCAGCAGTGAGTACAGGGGTGGTAATTCACCCCTCCACTTT.

The J gene is TRBJ2-7, the V gene TRBV25-1, with D maybe TRBD1 (6 bases). The CDR3 covers 13 residues. Germline V CDR1 and CDR2: MGHDK, SYGVNS. Trimming took 8 bases from V and 2 from J, leaving 13 bases between them. The CDR3 spells CASGKRGTYEQYF. The CDR3 DNA reads TGTGCCAGCGGGAAGAGGGGGACCTACGAGCAGTACTTC.

This clone was observed a few times. This chain uses TRBV28 with TRBJ2-1; 9 bases match TRBD2. The junction had 9 bases not matched to a gene; V was cut back by 6 bases and J by 6 bases. The CDR3 totals 15 residues. Germline V CDR1 and CDR2: MDHEN, SYDVKM. CDR3 nucleotides: TGTGCCAGCAGCCGACCGGGCGGGGGGGGCAATGAGCAGTTCTTC. Translating it yields CASSRPGGGGNEQFF.

This clone has a count of ten or more. The chain recombines TRBV4-2 with TRBJ1-4, with D hard to call. V was trimmed by 1 base and J by 4 bases, leaving 10 bases between them. Germline V gene data show CDR1 as LGHNA and CDR2 as YNFKEQ. This CDR3 has 15 residues. CDR3 residues: CASSQASGSNEKLFF. The DNA for the CDR3 is TGTGCCAGCAGCCAAGCCTCCGGGAGTAATGAAAAACTGTTTTTT.

This clone was recorded only once. The V gene is TRBV27, the J gene TRBJ2-2; D is possibly TRBD1 (6 bases). From germline, CDR1 is MNHEY and CDR2 SMNVEV (reference sequence). V lost 3 bases and J 6 bases, leaving 11 bases between the germline ends. This CDR3 is 14 amino acids long. The CDR3 protein is CASSLSRGAGELFF. The CDR3 DNA follows: TGTGCCAGCAGTTTGTCCAGGGGTGCCGGGGAGCTGTTTTTT.

DNA of the CDR3: TGTGCCAGCACCCGACGGTCGGCAGGGGGAAGGTATGGGGAGCTGTTTTTT. This codes for CASTRRSAGGRYGELFF. This chain links TRBV2 with TRBJ2-2; 7 bases line up with TRBD1. The CDR3 loop spans 17 amino acids. V dropped 7 bases and J dropped 8; count of bases not matched to a gene: 19. Germline CDR1 is SNHLY and CDR2 is FYNNEI. Full variable domain (outside the CDR3, taken from reference TRBV2 and TRBJ2-2): EPEVTQTPSHQVTQMGQEVILRCVPISNHLYFYWYRQILGQKVEFLVSFYNNEISEKSEIFDDQFSVERPDGSNFTLKIRSTKLEDSAMYFCASTRRSAGGRYGELFFGEGSRLTVL.

The V gene is TRBV6-5, the J gene TRBJ1-2, with 7 bases aligning to TRBD1. Germline assignment: CDR1 MNHEY and CDR2 SVGAGI. This CDR3 is 13 amino acids long. Germline trimming cut 8 bases from V and 8 bases from J; bases unmatched to any gene: 11. CDR3 residues: CASRKDRAMGYTF. CDR3 DNA: TGTGCCAGCCGGAAAGACAGGGCGATGGGCTACACCTTC.

The chain carries TRBV5-8 and TRBJ1-1; D is perhaps TRBD1 (6 bases). The CDR3 is made up of 16 amino acids. In germline, CDR1 is SGHTS, CDR2 YDEGEE. Trimming stripped 5 bases from V and 1 base from J, with 18 bases between. The CDR3 here is CASSFYPGQRNTEAFF. DNA for the CDR3: TGTGCCAGCAGTTTCTACCCCGGACAGAGGAACACTGAAGCTTTCTTT. Full variable domain (remainder filled in from reference TRBV5-8 and TRBJ1-1): EAGVTQSPTHLIKTRGQQATLRCSPISGHTSVYWYQQALGLGLQFLLWYDEGEERNRGNFPPRFSGRQFPNYSSELNVNALELEDSALYLCASSFYPGQRNTEAFFGQGTRLTVV.

V usage is TRBV5-1 and J usage is TRBJ2-5, with D possibly being TRBD2 (7 bases). V was clipped by 3 bases and J by 5 bases, with 17 bases between them. Germline assignment: CDR1 SGHRS and CDR2 YFSETQ. The CDR3 extends over 15 amino acids. Here the CDR3 reads CASSSGRGYRETQYF. CDR3 in DNA: TGCGCCAGCAGCTCTGGGAGGGGGTACAGGGAGACCCAGTACTTC.

V usage is TRBV6-6 and J usage is TRBJ1-2; D possibly corresponds to TRBD1 (5 bases). V was trimmed by 0 bases and J by 6 bases, leaving 14 bases between them. CDR3 length: 15 residues. Germline V gene data show CDR1 as MNHNY and CDR2 as SVGAGI (reference sequence). The CDR3 protein is CASSYSSQGSNGYTF. The DNA for the CDR3 is TGTGCCAGCAGTTACTCGTCTCAGGGTAGCAATGGCTACACCTTC.

This clone was recorded once. The chain is built from TRBV5-1 and TRBJ2-1, with D possibly matching TRBD2 (6 bases). The CDR3 covers 16 residues. V was shortened by 4 bases and J by 5 bases, with 19 bases between the two germline ends. Germline-derived CDR1 and CDR2 are SGHRS and YFSETQ. CDR3 sequence: CASSPQTRGDNNEQFF. The CDR3, as DNA: TGCGCCAGCAGCCCGCAGACTAGGGGAGACAACAATGAGCAGTTCTTC.

The J gene is TRBJ2-3, the V gene TRBV28, with a tentative D call TRBD2 (6 bases). In germline, CDR1 is MDHEN, CDR2 SYDVKM. The CDR3 contains 13 residues. Trimming removed 6 bases at V and 13 bases at J, with 20 bases between. CDR3 residues: CASRSLGGRLEYF. The CDR3 nucleotides read TGTGCCAGCAGATCGTTAGGCGGAAGACTAGAGTATTTT.

A few counts support this clone. The rearrangement uses TRBV6-4 and TRBJ1-2, with 9 bases that match TRBD1. The CDR3 has 12 amino acids. Unmatched junction bases numbered 0, after V lost 2 bases and J lost 8 bases. Germline-derived CDR1 and CDR2 are MRHNA and SNTAGT. Here the CDR3 reads CASSDTGGGYTF. In nucleotides, the CDR3 is TGTGCCAGCAGTGACACAGGGGGCGGCTACACCTTC.

The genes are TRBV18 and TRBJ1-1, with D tentatively TRBD1 (6 bases). Germline CDR1 KGHSH, CDR2 LQKENI. V was clipped by 2 bases and J by 1 base, with 11 bases between them. The CDR3 is made up of 15 amino acids. The CDR3 DNA reads as TGTGCCAGCTCACCATCTTCCAGGGGGAACACTGAAGCTTTCTTT. It codes for CASSPSSRGNTEAFF.

Comments on this clone: At one of its ends the junction is not consistent with the germline gene, which may arise from a read error. This sample includes further DNA sequences coding for the same CDR3. The chain has TRBV11-3 and TRBJ2-7, with D possibly being TRBD2 (5 bases). CDR1 is SGHNT and CDR2 is YENEEA in the germline V gene. The CDR3 loop spans 13 amino acids. Written as DNA, the CDR3 is TGTGCCAGCAGCTTAGTATCGGGATACGAGCAATACTTC. Residues: CASSLVSGYEQYF.

CDR3 sequence (DNA): TGTGCCAGCAGCTCCGACAGGGGGGTCCACGAGCAGTACTTC. Protein product: CASSSDRGVHEQYF. The chain joins TRBV7-2 to TRBJ2-7, with 9 bases identical to TRBD1. The junction had 6 bases not matched to a gene; V was cut back by 4 bases and J by 5 bases. Germline CDR1 reads SGHTA; CDR2 reads FQGNSA. The CDR3 totals 14 residues.

For the CDR3, the DNA is TGTGCCAGCAGCCCCTGGCTAGCGGGGGGGCACGGGGAGCTGTTTTTT. It yields the protein CASSPWLAGGHGELFF. The V and J genes are TRBV11-2 and TRBJ2-2, with 12 bases aligning to TRBD2. CDR3 length equals 16 residues. Germline CDR1 reads SGHAT; CDR2 reads FQNNGV. J was trimmed by 7 bases and V by 5 bases; bases with no gene match: 8.

The chain joins TRBV9 to TRBJ2-7, with TRBD2 identical over 7 bases. Germline trimming cut 5 bases from V and 5 bases from J; bases unmatched to any gene: 13. There are 15 residues in the CDR3. Per the germline V gene, CDR1 is SGDLS and CDR2 is YYNGEE. In DNA, the CDR3 is TGTGCCAGCAGTGCAGCTAGCGGAGAGGTAGACGAGCAGTACTTC. It translates to CASSAASGEVDEQYF.

V is TRBV18 and J is TRBJ2-7, with TRBD1 matching 9 bases. The CDR3 length is 21 residues. Trimming at V came to 0 bases and at J to 0 bases, leaving 18 bases not matched to a gene. In germline, CDR1 is KGHSH, CDR2 LQKENI. CDR3 amino acids: CASSPPIRDRVTTTLSYEQYF. The CDR3 DNA follows: TGTGCCAGCTCACCACCGATTCGGGACAGGGTAACCACGACTCTCTCCTACGAGCAGTACTTC.

A few counts support this clone. The gene calls are TRBV5-1 and TRBJ2-1; 9 nucleotides line up with TRBD2. Germline lookup yields CDR1 SGHRS and CDR2 YFSETQ. The CDR3 totals 14 residues. V lost 4 bases to trimming and J lost 8 bases; unmatched junction nucleotides: 7. CDR3 sequence reads: CASSTGLAWDEQFF. CDR3 in DNA: TGCGCCAGCAGCACCGGACTAGCGTGGGATGAGCAGTTCTTC.

This clone came up a few times. The chain combines TRBV10-2 with TRBJ2-7, with TRBD2 matching 11 bases. The V and J ends lost 6 bases and 7 bases, in that order; junction bases with no gene match: 5. CDR3 length: 13 residues. The germline gives CDR1 WSHSY, CDR2 SAAADI. The CDR3 DNA sequence: TGCGCCAGCAGAACTAGCGGGAGTGGTGAGCAGTACTTC. Residues: CASRTSGSGEQYF.

V gene TRBV7-9 combines with J gene TRBJ2-2; D gene ambiguous. The germline gives CDR1 SEHNR, CDR2 FQNEAQ (reference sequence). Trimming shortened V by 10 bases and J by 5 bases, and 14 bases separated the two germline ends. The CDR3 has 13 amino acids. Here the CDR3 DNA reads TGTGCCACCCCGAACCGCCGGACCGGGGAGCTGTTTTTT. It codes for CATPNRRTGELFF.